Listed below are T cell receptor beta chains from one sample, sequenced in a study of beta chain features in type 1 diabetes. Sequencing used immunoSEQ multiplex PCR; TCRdb keeps in-frame clones, though not all of them. The sample includes 200,000 to 250,000 clones, 68% seen only once; the top ten take 0.053%. The sample taken for sequencing was naive CD4+ T cells from blood. Receptor source: a man aged 25-45 years in good health. Each CDR3 is given with its conserved first and last residue. Size is omitted from some rows. Given values are once, few, many or a class for expanded clones.

v_gene	len	j_gene	abundance	CDR3aa
TRBV4-2	15	TRBJ1-5	-	CASSQDFGVRQPQHF
TRBV7-9	14	TRBJ2-5	-	CASSRQGVKETQYF
TRBV25-1	14	TRBJ2-3	-	CASRSSGTTDTQYF
TRBV9	14	TRBJ2-7	-	CASSVRGSSYEQYF
TRBV4-3	13	TRBJ2-3	few	CASSNPGQDTQYF
TRBV23-1	12	TRBJ1-6	-	CASSLGKSPLHF
TRBV4-3	16	TRBJ2-3	-	CASSQDTELSTDTQYF
TRBV30	14	TRBJ1-2	-	CAWSVLRQGAKGTF
TRBV7-9	14	TRBJ2-5	-	CASSPSRTQETQYF
TRBV7-2	15	TRBJ2-2	-	CASSLLPPGTGELFF
TRBV7-9	12	TRBJ1-6	-	CASSLGGSPLHF
TRBV7-9	15	TRBJ2-3	-	CASSFSRGDTDTQYF
TRBV30	12	TRBJ2-1	-	CAWNPGTDEQFF
TRBV15	14	TRBJ1-5	-	CATSRAVGWQPQHF
TRBV2	15	TRBJ1-6	-	CASSERDRGDSPLHF
TRBV30	11	TRBJ1-2	-	CAWGHTVGYTF
TRBV30	12	TRBJ2-3	-	CAWSVSIATQYF
TRBV29-1	12	TRBJ1-1	-	CSVENRGTEAFF
TRBV30	12	TRBJ2-7	-	CALTISSYEQYF
TRBV5-1	16	TRBJ2-1	few	CASSLLTSGLPNEQFF
TRBV7-2	11	TRBJ2-7	once	CASSLGTCEYF
TRBV29-1	15	TRBJ2-1	once	CSVKRRLAGPNEQFF
TRBV7-2	16	TRBJ2-1	-	CASSLGLARTYNEQFF
TRBV6-5	15	TRBJ2-6	-	CASSRQVRGANVLTF
TRBV20-1	10	TRBJ2-1	few	CSAKDNEQFF
TRBV30	14	TRBJ1-5	-	CAWSSTSNNQPQHF
TRBV7-9	11	TRBJ2-1	once	CASSLSNEQFF
TRBV7-9	12	TRBJ2-7	-	CASSLGFLDKYF
TRBV29-1	13	TRBJ2-5	-	CSASQGAGETQYF
TRBV7-9	14	TRBJ2-7	few	CASSLTGATIEQYF
TRBV6-5	13	TRBJ2-7	-	CASSRGQGYEQYF
TRBV9	16	TRBJ2-5	-	CASSVPGLAGAETQYF
TRBV9	13	TRBJ2-5	-	CASSRDMKETQYF
TRBV29-1	12	TRBJ2-5	-	CSVSGYQETQYF
TRBV20-1	11	TRBJ2-5	-	CSVPGPETQYF
TRBV4-1	18	TRBJ2-3	few	CASSQDGPGRGVRDTQYF
TRBV2	13	TRBJ2-3	-	CASDLQGADTQYF
TRBV18	14	TRBJ2-5	few	CASSPPPRRETQYF
TRBV6-1	16	TRBJ1-2	few	CASSEALRQTYYGYTF
TRBV6-5	15	TRBJ2-5	-	CASSYGQGLGETQYF
TRBV7-2	14	TRBJ2-5	-	CASSLLAAQETQYF
TRBV4-1	15	TRBJ2-1	-	CASSLRGLAIGEQFF
TRBV28	14	TRBJ1-2	-	CASSQQGPRGGYTF
TRBV29-1	14	TRBJ2-5	-	CSVGGTGGMETQYF
TRBV29-1	11	TRBJ2-1	-	CSVHRGNEQFF
TRBV4-3	14	TRBJ2-1	-	CASSQTRHLNEQFF